This entry is about one T cell receptor beta chain. This sample is part of a study of blood T cell repertoires in COVID-19. Study information: Specimens from acute and convalescent COVID-19 originated in the United States, Italy and Spain. Sample material is recorded as cDNA or gDNA derived from T cells, B-cell-depleted T cells, or PBMCs.

In the study's own analysis: Reference gene primers were amplified, and this amplification served to estimate nucleated cell counts. Assay used: immunoSEQ multiplex PCR; TCRdb lists only in-frame clones, some missing. That table furnishes V, J and clone size, whereas the DNA furnished D and trimming. The sample holds around 100,000 clones, roughly 69% seen once. The material sequenced was peripheral blood. This TCR was sampled from a man of 80 years or more with acute or convalescent COVID-19.

CDR3 nucleotide sequence: TGTGCCTCACAACCGGGACAGTATTTCGCCGGGGAGCTGTTTTTT. Its protein product is CASQPGQYFAGELFF. The chain links TRBV2 to TRBJ2-2, with 7 bases lining up with TRBD1. J lost 6 bases, V lost 11 bases, and 15 bases had no gene match. This CDR3 has 15 residues. Germline lookup yields CDR1 SNHLY and CDR2 FYNNEI.